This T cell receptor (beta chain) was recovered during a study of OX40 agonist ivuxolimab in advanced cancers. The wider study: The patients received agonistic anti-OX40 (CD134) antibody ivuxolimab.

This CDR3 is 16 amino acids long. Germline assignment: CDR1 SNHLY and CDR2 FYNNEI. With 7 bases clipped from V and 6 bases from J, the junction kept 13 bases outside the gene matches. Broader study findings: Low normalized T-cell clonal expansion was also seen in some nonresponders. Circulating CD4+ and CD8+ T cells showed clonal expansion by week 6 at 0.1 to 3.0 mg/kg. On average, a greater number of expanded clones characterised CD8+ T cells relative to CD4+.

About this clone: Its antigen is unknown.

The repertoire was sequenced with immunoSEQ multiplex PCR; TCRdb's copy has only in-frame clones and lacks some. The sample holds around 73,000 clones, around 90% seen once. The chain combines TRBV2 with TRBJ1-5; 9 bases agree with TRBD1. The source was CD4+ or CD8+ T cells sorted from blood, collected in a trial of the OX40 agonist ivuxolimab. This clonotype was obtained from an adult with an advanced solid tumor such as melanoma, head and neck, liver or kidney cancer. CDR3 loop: CASNSGQGPFGQPQHF. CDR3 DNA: TGTGCCAGCAATTCAGGACAGGGGCCTTTCGGTCAGCCCCAGCATTTT.